This is a list of T cell receptor beta chains from one sample in a study of blood T cell repertoires in COVID-19. Using immunoSEQ multiplex PCR, the repertoire was profiled, and TCRdb retains in-frame clones only, with some absent. The sample has 50,000 to 70,000 clones, about 91% seen once. The sequenced sample consisted of peripheral blood. These receptors were obtained from a man aged 55 to 69 with acute or convalescent COVID-19. The CDR3 runs from the conserved cysteine through the conserved F or W. D genes are given only for firm matches. Size values are once, few and many counts, or a class for expanded clones, and some rows have none.

j_call: TRBJ2-7
v_call: TRBV11-3
d_call: NA
clone_size: NA
cdr3_aa: CASSLDTGERPYEQYF
cdr3_nt: TGTGCCAGCAGCTTAGATACGGGAGAAAGGCCCTACGAGCAGTACTTC

j_call: TRBJ2-1
v_call: TRBV29-1
d_call: NA
clone_size: once
cdr3_aa: CSVEDAQYSNEQFF
cdr3_nt: TGCAGCGTTGAAGATGCACAGTACTCTAATGAGCAGTTCTTC

j_call: TRBJ1-3
v_call: TRBV30
d_call: NA
clone_size: NA
cdr3_aa: CAWSAAGDGNTIYF
cdr3_nt: TGTGCCTGGAGTGCGGCGGGGGACGGAAACACCATATATTTT

j_call: TRBJ2-7
v_call: TRBV28
d_call: TRBD2
clone_size: NA
cdr3_aa: CASSLVSGRVGEQYF
cdr3_nt: TGTGCCAGCAGTTTGGTAAGCGGGAGGGTTGGAGAGCAGTACTTC

j_call: TRBJ1-5
v_call: TRBV24-1
d_call: NA
clone_size: NA
cdr3_aa: CATSDVGGRNQPQHF
cdr3_nt: TGTGCCACCAGTGATGTCGGAGGGCGAAATCAGCCCCAGCATTTT

j_call: TRBJ1-4
v_call: TRBV19
d_call: TRBD1
clone_size: NA
cdr3_aa: CASRRDSPATNEKLFF
cdr3_nt: TGTGCCAGTAGGAGGGACAGCCCCGCAACTAATGAAAAACTGTTTTTT

j_call: TRBJ1-5
v_call: TRBV15
d_call: TRBD1
clone_size: NA
cdr3_aa: CATSRNRDRASNQPQHF
cdr3_nt: TGTGCCACCAGCAGAAACCGGGACAGGGCTTCTAATCAGCCCCAGCATTTT

j_call: TRBJ1-5
v_call: TRBV7-2
d_call: TRBD1
clone_size: NA
cdr3_aa: CASSLSQGGGQPQHF
cdr3_nt: TGTGCCAGCAGCTTGTCCCAGGGGGGCGGGCAGCCCCAGCATTTT

j_call: TRBJ1-1
v_call: TRBV7-3
d_call: NA
clone_size: NA
cdr3_aa: CASSPSGQNTEAFF
cdr3_nt: TGTGCCAGCAGCCCGTCGGGACAGAACACTGAAGCTTTCTTT

j_call: TRBJ2-3
v_call: TRBV4-1
d_call: TRBD2
clone_size: NA
cdr3_aa: CASSQGWTSGRGTDTQYF
cdr3_nt: TGCGCCAGCAGCCAGGGCTGGACTAGCGGGAGAGGCACAGATACGCAGTATTTT

j_call: TRBJ1-2
v_call: TRBV7-3
d_call: TRBD1
clone_size: NA
cdr3_aa: CASSPGQGDNGGYTF
cdr3_nt: TGTGCCAGCAGCCCGGGACAGGGGGACAATGGCGGCTACACCTTC

j_call: TRBJ2-3
v_call: TRBV7-2
d_call: NA
clone_size: NA
cdr3_aa: CASSPTLGYTDTQYF
cdr3_nt: TGTGCCAGCAGCCCCACCCTAGGTTACACAGATACGCAGTATTTT

j_call: TRBJ1-2
v_call: TRBV12-3/TRBV12-4
d_call: NA
clone_size: once
cdr3_aa: CASSFRGRYGYTF
cdr3_nt: TGTGCCAGCAGTTTTCGGGGAAGGTACGGCTACACCTTC

j_call: TRBJ2-7
v_call: TRBV11-2
d_call: NA
clone_size: NA
cdr3_aa: CASSPRGGERSYEQYF
cdr3_nt: TGTGCCAGCAGCCCCCGAGGGGGGGAGCGCTCCTACGAGCAGTACTTC

j_call: TRBJ1-5
v_call: TRBV28
d_call: NA
clone_size: NA
cdr3_aa: CASSLSDYRDQPQHF
cdr3_nt: TGTGCCAGCAGTTTATCGGATTACAGAGATCAGCCCCAGCATTTT

j_call: TRBJ1-1
v_call: TRBV11-3
d_call: NA
clone_size: NA
cdr3_aa: CASSLVTGLNTEAFF
cdr3_nt: TGTGCCAGCAGCTTAGTTACAGGCCTGAACACTGAAGCTTTCTTT

j_call: TRBJ1-2
v_call: TRBV5-1
d_call: NA
clone_size: NA
cdr3_aa: CASSLPGVDGYTF
cdr3_nt: TGCGCCAGCAGCTTGCCAGGGGTCGATGGCTACACCTTC

j_call: TRBJ2-2
v_call: TRBV3-1/TRBV3-2
d_call: TRBD2
clone_size: NA
cdr3_aa: CASSQEALGGVPNTGELFF
cdr3_nt: TGTGCCAGCAGCCAAGAAGCGCTGGGGGGGGTTCCGAACACCGGGGAGCTGTTTTTT

j_call: TRBJ1-2
v_call: TRBV6-1
d_call: NA
clone_size: NA
cdr3_aa: CASSEGRDFYGYTF
cdr3_nt: TGTGCCAGCAGTGAAGGCAGGGACTTCTATGGCTACACCTTC

j_call: TRBJ1-2
v_call: TRBV14
d_call: TRBD1
clone_size: NA
cdr3_aa: CASSQDPLGTGAMHYGYTF
cdr3_nt: TGTGCCAGCAGCCAAGATCCATTAGGGACAGGGGCCATGCACTATGGCTACACCTTC

j_call: TRBJ2-5
v_call: TRBV24-1
d_call: TRBD2
clone_size: NA
cdr3_aa: CATSDTTGTSFGTQYF
cdr3_nt: TGTGCCACCAGTGACACGACCGGGACTAGTTTTGGGACCCAGTACTTC

j_call: TRBJ2-1
v_call: TRBV7-9
d_call: NA
clone_size: NA
cdr3_aa: CASSLARLGREHNEQFF
cdr3_nt: TGTGCCAGCAGCTTAGCACGTTTGGGGCGGGAACACAATGAGCAGTTCTTC

j_call: TRBJ2-7
v_call: TRBV20-1
d_call: NA
clone_size: NA
cdr3_aa: CSASTAQQYF
cdr3_nt: TGCAGTGCTAGTACAGCTCAGCAGTACTTC

j_call: TRBJ2-7
v_call: TRBV3-1/TRBV3-2
d_call: NA
clone_size: NA
cdr3_aa: CASSQVGWSSYEQYF
cdr3_nt: TGTGCCAGCAGCCAAGTCGGTTGGAGCTCCTACGAGCAGTACTTC

j_call: TRBJ1-6
v_call: TRBV12-5
d_call: NA
clone_size: NA
cdr3_aa: CASGIRQGTPNLSLLHF
cdr3_nt: TGTGCTAGTGGTATCCGTCAGGGGACACCCAATTTAAGTCTCCTCCACTTT

j_call: TRBJ2-1
v_call: TRBV7-9
d_call: TRBD1
clone_size: once
cdr3_aa: CASSPGTGGLSYNEQFF
cdr3_nt: TGTGCCAGCAGCCCCGGGACAGGGGGGCTCTCCTACAATGAGCAGTTCTTC

j_call: TRBJ1-6
v_call: TRBV3-1/TRBV3-2
d_call: NA
clone_size: NA
cdr3_aa: CASSQDRSYNSPLHF
cdr3_nt: TGTGCCAGCAGCCAAGACAGAAGCTATAATTCACCCCTCCACTTT

j_call: TRBJ2-7
v_call: TRBV3-1/TRBV3-2
d_call: TRBD2
clone_size: NA
cdr3_aa: CASSELAYSVGQYF
cdr3_nt: TGTGCCAGCAGCGAACTAGCGTACTCTGTCGGGCAGTACTTC

j_call: TRBJ2-1
v_call: TRBV5-1
d_call: TRBD1
clone_size: NA
cdr3_aa: CASSLGTGGNEQFF
cdr3_nt: TGCGCCAGCAGCTTGGGAACAGGGGGCAATGAGCAGTTCTTC

j_call: TRBJ2-7
v_call: TRBV19
d_call: NA
clone_size: NA
cdr3_aa: CASSMRGPDYEQYF
cdr3_nt: TGTGCCAGTAGCATGCGGGGTCCCGACTACGAGCAGTACTTC

j_call: TRBJ1-6
v_call: TRBV28
d_call: TRBD1
clone_size: NA
cdr3_aa: CASSLYTGTGGNSPLHF
cdr3_nt: TGTGCCAGCAGTTTGTATACCGGGACAGGGGGGAATTCACCCCTCCACTTT

j_call: TRBJ1-4
v_call: TRBV27
d_call: TRBD1
clone_size: NA
cdr3_aa: CASSQLPGQGLEKLFF
cdr3_nt: TGTGCCAGCAGCCAATTGCCGGGACAGGGGCTGGAAAAACTGTTTTTT

j_call: TRBJ1-6
v_call: TRBV28
d_call: TRBD1
clone_size: NA
cdr3_aa: CATERQGRVGNSPLHF
cdr3_nt: TGTGCCACCGAACGACAGGGTCGCGTGGGGAATTCACCCCTCCACTTT